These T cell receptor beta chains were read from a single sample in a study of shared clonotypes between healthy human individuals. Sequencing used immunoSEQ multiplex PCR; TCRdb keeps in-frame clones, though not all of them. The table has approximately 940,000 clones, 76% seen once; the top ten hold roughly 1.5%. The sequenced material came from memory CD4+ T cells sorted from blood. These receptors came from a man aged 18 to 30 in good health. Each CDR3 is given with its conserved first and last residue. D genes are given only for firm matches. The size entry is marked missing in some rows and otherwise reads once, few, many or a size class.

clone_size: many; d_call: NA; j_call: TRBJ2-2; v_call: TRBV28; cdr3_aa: CASIDYSYTGELFF; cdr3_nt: TGTGCCAGCATAGACTACTCCTACACCGGGGAGCTGTTTTTT
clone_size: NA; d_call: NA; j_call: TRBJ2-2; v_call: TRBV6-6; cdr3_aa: CASSYDAGASGELFF; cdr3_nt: TGTGCCAGCAGTTATGACGCAGGCGCCAGCGGGGAGCTGTTTTTT
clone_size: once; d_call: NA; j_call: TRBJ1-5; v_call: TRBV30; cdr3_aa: CAWSQQGGQPQHF; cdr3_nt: TGTGCCTGGAGTCAGCAGGGCGGCCAGCCCCAGCATTTT
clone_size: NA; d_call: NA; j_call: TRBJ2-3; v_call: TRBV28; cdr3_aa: CASSQSRGTDTQYF; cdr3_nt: TGTGCCAGCAGTCAATCAAGGGGCACAGATACGCAGTATTTT
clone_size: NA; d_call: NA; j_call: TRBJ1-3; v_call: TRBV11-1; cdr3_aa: CASSYGALSSGNTIYF; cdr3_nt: TGTGCCAGCAGCTACGGGGCTCTGAGCTCTGGAAACACCATATATTTT
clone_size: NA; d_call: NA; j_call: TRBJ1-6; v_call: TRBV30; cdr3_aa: CAWKGVGGTVNSPLHF; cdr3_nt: TGTGCCTGGAAGGGTGTGGGGGGTACAGTAAATTCACCCCTCCACTTT
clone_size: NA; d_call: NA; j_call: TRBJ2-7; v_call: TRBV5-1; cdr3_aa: CASSTTGSYEQYF; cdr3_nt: TGCGCCAGCAGCACCACCGGCTCCTACGAGCAGTACTTC
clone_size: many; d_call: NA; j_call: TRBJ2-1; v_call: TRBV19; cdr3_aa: CASSISWAIGEQFF; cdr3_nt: TGTGCCAGTAGTATAAGTTGGGCCATCGGTGAGCAGTTCTTC
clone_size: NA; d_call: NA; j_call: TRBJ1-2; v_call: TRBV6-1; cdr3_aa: CASSDPLFVYTF; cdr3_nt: TGTGCCAGCAGTGACCCTCTGTTTGTATACACCTTC
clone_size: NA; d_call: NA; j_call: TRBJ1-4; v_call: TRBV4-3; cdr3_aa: CASSQERGEKLFF; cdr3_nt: TGCGCCAGCAGCCAAGAAAGGGGAGAAAAACTGTTTTTT
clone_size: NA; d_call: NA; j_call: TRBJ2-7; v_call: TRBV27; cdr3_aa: CASSLMAGYYEQYF; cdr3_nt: TGTGCCAGCAGTTTAATGGCAGGGTACTACGAGCAGTACTTC
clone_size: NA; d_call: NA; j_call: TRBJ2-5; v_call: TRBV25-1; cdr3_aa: CASMGIRQETQYF; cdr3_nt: TGTGCCAGCATGGGGATTAGACAAGAGACCCAGTACTTC
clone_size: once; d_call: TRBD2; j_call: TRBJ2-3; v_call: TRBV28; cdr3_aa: CASSSPGLATDTQYF; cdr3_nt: TGTGCCAGCAGTTCGCCGGGACTAGCGACAGATACGCAGTATTTT
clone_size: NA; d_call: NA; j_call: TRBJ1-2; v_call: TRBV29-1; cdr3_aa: CSVIQGTIGYTF; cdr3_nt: TGCAGCGTTATACAGGGAACGATTGGCTACACCTTC
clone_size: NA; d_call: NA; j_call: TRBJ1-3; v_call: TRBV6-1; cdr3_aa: CASSESRAGGNTIYF; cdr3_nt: TGTGCCAGCAGTGAATCACGGGCGGGGGGAAACACCATATATTTT
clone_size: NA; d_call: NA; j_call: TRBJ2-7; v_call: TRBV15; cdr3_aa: CATSRDSQGPYEQYF; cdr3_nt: TGTGCCACCAGCAGAGATTCGCAGGGACCCTACGAGCAGTACTTC
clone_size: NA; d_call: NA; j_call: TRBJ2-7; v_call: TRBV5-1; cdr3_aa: CASSLDNQTPYEQYF; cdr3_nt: TGCGCCAGCAGCTTGGACAACCAGACCCCCTACGAGCAGTACTTC
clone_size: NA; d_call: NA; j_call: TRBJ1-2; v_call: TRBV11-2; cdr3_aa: CASSSQLGYGYTF; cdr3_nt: TGTGCCAGCAGCTCCCAACTCGGCTATGGCTACACCTTC
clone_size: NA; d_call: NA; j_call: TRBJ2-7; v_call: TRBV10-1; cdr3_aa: CASSAEDRPPYEQYF; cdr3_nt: TGCGCCAGCAGTGCCGAAGACCGACCTCCATACGAGCAGTACTTC
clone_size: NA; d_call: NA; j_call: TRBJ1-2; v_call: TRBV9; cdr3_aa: CASSVEGATNYGYTF; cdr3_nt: TGTGCCAGCAGCGTAGAGGGCGCCACTAACTATGGCTACACCTTC
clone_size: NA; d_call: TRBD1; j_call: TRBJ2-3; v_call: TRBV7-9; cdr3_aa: CASSPGQGTDTQYF; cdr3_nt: TGTGCCAGCAGCCCCGGACAGGGAACAGATACGCAGTATTTT
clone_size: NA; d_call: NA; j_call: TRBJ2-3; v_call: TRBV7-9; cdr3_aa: CASSLAGPSLQYF; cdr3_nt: TGTGCCAGCAGCTTAGCTGGGCCCTCCCTGCAGTATTTT
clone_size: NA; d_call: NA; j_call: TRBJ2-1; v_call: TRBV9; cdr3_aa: CASSVASGNRPNEQFF; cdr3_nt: TGTGCCAGCAGCGTAGCTTCGGGTAATAGACCCAATGAGCAGTTCTTC
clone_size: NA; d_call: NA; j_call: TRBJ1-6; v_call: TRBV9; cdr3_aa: CASSPGGSGSPLHF; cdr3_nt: TGTGCCAGCAGCCCGGGGGGGTCTGGGTCACCCCTCCACTTT
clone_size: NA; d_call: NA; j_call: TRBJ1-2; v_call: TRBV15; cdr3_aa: CATSRDPRGVGGYTF; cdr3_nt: TGTGCCACCAGCAGAGATCCACGAGGGGTGGGAGGCTACACCTTC
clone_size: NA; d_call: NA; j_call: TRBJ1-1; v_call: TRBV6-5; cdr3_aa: CASSYSSIETEAFF; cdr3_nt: TGTGCCAGCAGTTACTCGAGTATAGAGACTGAAGCTTTCTTT